In its sample, the clone carrying this TCR beta chain was seen many times. Its antigen is unknown. Ophthalmopathy patients had Clinical Activity Score at least 3, NOSPECS grade at least 4, duration under 3 months. Clinical symptoms, serum thyroxine, TRAb, thyroid ultrasound and orbital computed tomography informed diagnoses. This record comes from a study of T cells in Graves' hyperthyroidism and ophthalmopathy. Study information: Staff took peripheral blood when the initial diagnosis was made, before any treatment began. The study, taken as a whole, reports: Ophthalmopathy was separated from stable hyperthyroidism by a 13 V-J model.

Using RNA transcripts as the source, TCR beta CDR3 regions were amplified. The HTBI primer set was used in a first-round RT-PCR of the TCR CDR3. Each CDR3 protein gets one entry after TCRdb re-called the multiplex PCR reads with MiXCR. The sample has approximately 410,000 distinct CDR3 sequences, about 14% seen once. This CDR3 has 15 residues. Trimming cost V 5 bases and J 0 bases, with 14 bases left between them. Germline CDR1 and CDR2: ENHRY and SYGVKD. The chain links TRBV10-3 to TRBJ2-7, with D perhaps matching TRBD2 (6 bases). Sequenced sample: blood. This TCR derives from a young man with Graves' ophthalmopathy. The CDR3 DNA is TGTGCCATCAGTCCCCGGGACTCCTACTCCTACGAGCAGTACTTC. Encoded protein: CAISPRDSYSYEQYF.